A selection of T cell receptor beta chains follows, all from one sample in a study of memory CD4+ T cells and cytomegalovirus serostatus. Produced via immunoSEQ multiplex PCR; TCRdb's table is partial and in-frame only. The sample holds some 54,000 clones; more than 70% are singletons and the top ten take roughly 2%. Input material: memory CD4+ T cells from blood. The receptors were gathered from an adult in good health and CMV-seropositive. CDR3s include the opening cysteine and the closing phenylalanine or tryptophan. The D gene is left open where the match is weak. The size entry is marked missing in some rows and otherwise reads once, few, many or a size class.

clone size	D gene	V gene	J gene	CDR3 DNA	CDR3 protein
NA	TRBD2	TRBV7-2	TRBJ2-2	TGTGCCAGCAGCTTTACGCTAGCGGGAGGTCGGGGGGAGCTGTTTTTT	CASSFTLAGGRGELFF
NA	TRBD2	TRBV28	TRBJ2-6	TGTGCCAGTAAGGGACTAGCGGGAGAGCCTGGGGCCAACGTCCTGACTTTC	CASKGLAGEPGANVLTF
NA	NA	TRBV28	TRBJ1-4	TGTGCCAGCAGCCCTAACTCCGGTAATGAAAAACTGTTTTTT	CASSPNSGNEKLFF
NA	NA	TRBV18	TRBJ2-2	TGTGCCAGCTCACCACCCGGGGGGCAGCTGAACACCGGGGAGCTGTTTTTT	CASSPPGGQLNTGELFF
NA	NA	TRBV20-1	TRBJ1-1	TGCAGTGCGAATGAAATCGGGGCTTTCTTT	CSANEIGAFF
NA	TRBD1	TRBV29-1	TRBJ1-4	TGCAGCGTTGGCCGGCGACAGGGTGAGGATGAAAAACTGTTTTTT	CSVGRRQGEDEKLFF
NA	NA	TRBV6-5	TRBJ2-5	TGTGCCAGCAGTTTTTCACAGGCACAAGAGACCCAGTACTTC	CASSFSQAQETQYF
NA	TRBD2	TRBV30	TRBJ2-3	TGTGCCTGGAGTGTACGAATAACTAGCGGGCATCCAGATACGCAGTATTTT	CAWSVRITSGHPDTQYF
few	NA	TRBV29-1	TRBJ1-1	TGCAGCGTTGAAGAGCATAGTAACATGAACACTGAAGCTTTCTTT	CSVEEHSNMNTEAFF
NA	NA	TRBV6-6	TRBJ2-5	TGTGCCACGGCCTCCTCTTGGAGCGCACAAGAGACCCAGTACTTC	CATASSWSAQETQYF
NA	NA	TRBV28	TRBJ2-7	TGTGCCAGCAGTTTAAAGGGGCCAGGGGCACCTCAGTACTTC	CASSLKGPGAPQYF
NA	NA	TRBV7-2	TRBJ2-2	TGTGCCAGCAGTCTCCCCTCGAACACCGGGGAGCTGTTTTTT	CASSLPSNTGELFF
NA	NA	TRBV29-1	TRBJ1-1	TGCAGCGTTTACGGTCAGGGGAGGGGGGCCCGGGCTTTCTTT	CSVYGQGRGARAFF
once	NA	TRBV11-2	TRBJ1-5	TGTGCCAGCAGCTTAGATCAGGGGTACAATCAGCCCCAGCATTTT	CASSLDQGYNQPQHF
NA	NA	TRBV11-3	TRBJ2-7	TGTGCCAGCAGCTTAGGGTCGCAGTACGAGCAGTACTTC	CASSLGSQYEQYF
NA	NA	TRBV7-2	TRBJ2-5	TGTGCCAGCAGCTCCCCGGGCGGAGCCCAAGAGACCCAGTACTTC	CASSSPGGAQETQYF